These T cell receptor beta chains were read from a single sample in a study of CD8 T cells in ankylosing spondylitis. TCRdb fed the 5' RACE reads into MiXCR, producing one record per CDR3 protein. The sample gives over 75,000 distinct CDR3 sequences, about 9% of which show up once; just over 5% is in the top ten. Sequenced: blood, either unsorted or a sorted T cell fraction (not recorded which). The receptors shown here come from a male donor with ankylosing spondylitis or in good health (not recorded which). CDR3s include the opening cysteine and the closing phenylalanine or tryptophan. Fields, in order: V gene, J gene, CDR3 protein.

v_gene: TRBV6-5
j_gene: TRBJ2-5
CDR3aa: CASSYLGTSGETQYF

v_gene: TRBV20-1
j_gene: TRBJ1-1
CDR3aa: CSATSGRAAFF

v_gene: TRBV12-3/TRBV12-4
j_gene: TRBJ1-5
CDR3aa: CASTLENQPQHF

v_gene: TRBV20-1
j_gene: TRBJ2-1
CDR3aa: CSARAASPDSEQFF

v_gene: TRBV7-2
j_gene: TRBJ2-1
CDR3aa: CASSLAFLPSNEQFF

v_gene: TRBV13
j_gene: TRBJ2-7
CDR3aa: CATRTAGTSEGEQYF

v_gene: TRBV3-1
j_gene: TRBJ2-2
CDR3aa: CASSPGPNTGELFF

v_gene: TRBV20-1
j_gene: TRBJ1-5
CDR3aa: CSAREVRGSRQPQHF

v_gene: TRBV2
j_gene: TRBJ2-7
CDR3aa: CASNPYEQYF

v_gene: TRBV29-1
j_gene: TRBJ2-1
CDR3aa: CSVAASGSSYNEQFF

v_gene: TRBV7-2
j_gene: TRBJ2-3
CDR3aa: CASRASDVAGEQDTQYF

v_gene: TRBV5-6
j_gene: TRBJ1-1
CDR3aa: CASSLEMELTGTEAFF

v_gene: TRBV7-9
j_gene: TRBJ2-1
CDR3aa: CASSLNPGRGSYNEQFF

v_gene: TRBV5-1
j_gene: TRBJ2-1
CDR3aa: CASSLDYNEQFF

v_gene: TRBV20-1
j_gene: TRBJ1-6
CDR3aa: CSAVGPGGSNSPLHF

v_gene: TRBV29-1
j_gene: TRBJ2-5
CDR3aa: CSGTELSKETQYF

v_gene: TRBV7-9
j_gene: TRBJ2-5
CDR3aa: CASSSLAGEYQETQYF

v_gene: TRBV5-1
j_gene: TRBJ1-4
CDR3aa: CASSWTGADSNEKLFF

v_gene: TRBV9
j_gene: TRBJ2-5
CDR3aa: CASSVVPGQGGQETQYF

v_gene: TRBV7-2
j_gene: TRBJ2-5
CDR3aa: CASSPSGPGAETQYF

v_gene: TRBV7-4
j_gene: TRBJ2-2
CDR3aa: CANSLGNTGELFF

v_gene: TRBV5-1
j_gene: TRBJ2-1
CDR3aa: CASSAGQGAHNEQFF

v_gene: TRBV7-2
j_gene: TRBJ2-5
CDR3aa: CASSPNGLAGGETQYF

v_gene: TRBV20-1
j_gene: TRBJ2-5
CDR3aa: CSAREREAQYF

v_gene: TRBV19
j_gene: TRBJ2-5
CDR3aa: CASSAQGRETQYF

v_gene: TRBV19
j_gene: TRBJ1-4
CDR3aa: CASSDGQTNEKLFF

v_gene: TRBV7-2
j_gene: TRBJ2-5
CDR3aa: CASSLALSGGKGIQETQYF

v_gene: TRBV20-1
j_gene: TRBJ2-7
CDR3aa: CSAQGGTSGMYEQYF

v_gene: TRBV7-2
j_gene: TRBJ2-3
CDR3aa: CASSKMRVSGTQYF

v_gene: TRBV24-1
j_gene: TRBJ2-5
CDR3aa: CATSDPQGRWETQYF

v_gene: TRBV11-2
j_gene: TRBJ2-2
CDR3aa: CASSPGEWTPNTGELFF

v_gene: TRBV5-1
j_gene: TRBJ2-3
CDR3aa: CASRWGTSNTDTQYF

v_gene: TRBV7-2
j_gene: TRBJ2-3
CDR3aa: CASSLGYTDTQYF

v_gene: TRBV9
j_gene: TRBJ2-3
CDR3aa: CASSVVGAPSTDTQYF

v_gene: TRBV18
j_gene: TRBJ1-2
CDR3aa: CASSPDTANYGYTF

v_gene: TRBV5-5
j_gene: TRBJ2-7
CDR3aa: CASSLGTGLSYEQYF

v_gene: TRBV6-5
j_gene: TRBJ2-1
CDR3aa: CASSYSSERGASNEQFF

v_gene: TRBV9
j_gene: TRBJ2-7
CDR3aa: CASSVEVGSSYEQYF

v_gene: TRBV7-8
j_gene: TRBJ2-5
CDR3aa: CASSLDPGLAEPYQETQYF

v_gene: TRBV5-1
j_gene: TRBJ2-2
CDR3aa: CASSHGLELPGELFF

v_gene: TRBV12-3/TRBV12-4
j_gene: TRBJ2-5
CDR3aa: CASSLDYQETQYF

v_gene: TRBV20-1
j_gene: TRBJ2-3
CDR3aa: CSARSRVAGAADTQYF

v_gene: TRBV30
j_gene: TRBJ1-6
CDR3aa: CAWSTRGRSPLHF

v_gene: TRBV5-1
j_gene: TRBJ2-1
CDR3aa: CASSLEIRNEQFF

v_gene: TRBV20-1
j_gene: TRBJ2-1
CDR3aa: CSASAAIVGSYNEQFF

v_gene: TRBV12-3/TRBV12-4
j_gene: TRBJ1-1
CDR3aa: CASSLGGRNEAFF

v_gene: TRBV18
j_gene: TRBJ2-5
CDR3aa: CASSPSDRAQETQYF

v_gene: TRBV9
j_gene: TRBJ2-3
CDR3aa: CASSPRGWGDTQYF

v_gene: TRBV28
j_gene: TRBJ2-3
CDR3aa: CALQGVKGTDTQYF

v_gene: TRBV12-3/TRBV12-4
j_gene: TRBJ2-1
CDR3aa: CASSRAGTDNEQFF

v_gene: TRBV24-1
j_gene: TRBJ2-7
CDR3aa: CATSDFSGRRLVDYEQYF

v_gene: TRBV7-6
j_gene: TRBJ2-1
CDR3aa: CASSLANHNEQFF

v_gene: TRBV7-3
j_gene: TRBJ2-1
CDR3aa: CASSPGLAGGHNEQFF